This T cell receptor (beta chain) was recovered during a study of blood T cells in healthy people across ages. Whole-study context: About one barcoded beta molecule per two T cells was the capture yield of template switching.

The V segment lost 7 bases and the J segment 1 base; nucleotides outside the gene matches: 7. CDR1 MDHEN and CDR2 SYDVKM come from the germline V gene. The CDR3 is made up of 14 amino acids. Study observations and caveats: Greater diversity and more naive CD4+ cells were seen in long-lived donors than in aged donors. The recorded TCR beta diversity per million T cells decreased in a roughly linear manner with age.

Points on this clonotype: What it binds is unknown. A read error may explain this, as a much larger clone is one base away.

A J-beta primer mix and a sample-barcoded 5' primer were used in a second PCR of about 6 to 12 cycles. Each cDNA molecule carried a tag from a template-switch adaptor that contained 12 random nucleotides. Via MiXCR, TCRdb re-called the 5' RACE reads, giving one row per CDR3 protein. Here the sample spans approximately 1,000,000 distinct CDR3 sequences, over 35% being singletons. The sequenced sample consisted of blood. The chain carries TRBV28 and TRBJ2-7, with TRBD1 identical over 7 bases. This TCR was recovered from an older woman in good health. CDR3 amino acids: CASNPQGQSYEQYF. In nucleotides, the CDR3 is TGTGCCAGCAACCCCCAGGGACAGTCCTACGAGCAGTACTTC.